The source of this TCR beta chain is a study of identical twins. This clonotype was seen more than once but under ten times. TCRdb re-called the 5' RACE reads through MiXCR, storing one row per CDR3 protein. The table lists about 260,000 distinct CDR3 sequences, around 7% of them singletons. V lost 3 bases, J lost 4 bases, and 15 bases lay in between. Germline lookup yields CDR1 LGHDT and CDR2 YNNKEL (reference sequence). CDR3 length: 15 residues. These data were also reused for a study on yellow fever vaccine responses in identical twins. As that study records: Twins showed a vaccine T cell response that reportedly seemed partly convergent, partly personalized.

V gene TRBV3-1 combines with J gene TRBJ2-5; tentative D call: TRBD2 (7 bases). The source is a woman under 30 in good health. Sequencing input: memory (CD45RO+) T cells sorted from blood. CDR3 coding DNA: TGTGCCAGCAGCCAGCGCCGGGGGGCGGGAGAGACCCAGTACTTC. It codes for CASSQRRGAGETQYF.